Described below is a single TCR beta chain sequence and its context. CDR3 size: 17 residues. V was cut by 4 bases and J by 0 bases, with 18 bases left in between. Germline V gene data show CDR1 as SEHNR and CDR2 as FQNEAQ (reference sequence). The sample is drawn from a study of shared T cell receptors in the human thymus. Repertoires were generated with immunoSEQ multiplex PCR, while TCRdb's copy carries only in-frame clones and drops some. The sample has about 400,000 clones, about 95% seen once. The sample comprised thymocytes. J is TRBJ2-5 and V is TRBV7-9; D not certain. This clonotype was obtained from a human donor. The chain's CDR3 is CASSSRLKAQYQETQYF. CDR3 DNA: TGTGCCAGCAGCTCCAGGCTTAAGGCCCAGTACCAAGAGACCCAGTACTTC.